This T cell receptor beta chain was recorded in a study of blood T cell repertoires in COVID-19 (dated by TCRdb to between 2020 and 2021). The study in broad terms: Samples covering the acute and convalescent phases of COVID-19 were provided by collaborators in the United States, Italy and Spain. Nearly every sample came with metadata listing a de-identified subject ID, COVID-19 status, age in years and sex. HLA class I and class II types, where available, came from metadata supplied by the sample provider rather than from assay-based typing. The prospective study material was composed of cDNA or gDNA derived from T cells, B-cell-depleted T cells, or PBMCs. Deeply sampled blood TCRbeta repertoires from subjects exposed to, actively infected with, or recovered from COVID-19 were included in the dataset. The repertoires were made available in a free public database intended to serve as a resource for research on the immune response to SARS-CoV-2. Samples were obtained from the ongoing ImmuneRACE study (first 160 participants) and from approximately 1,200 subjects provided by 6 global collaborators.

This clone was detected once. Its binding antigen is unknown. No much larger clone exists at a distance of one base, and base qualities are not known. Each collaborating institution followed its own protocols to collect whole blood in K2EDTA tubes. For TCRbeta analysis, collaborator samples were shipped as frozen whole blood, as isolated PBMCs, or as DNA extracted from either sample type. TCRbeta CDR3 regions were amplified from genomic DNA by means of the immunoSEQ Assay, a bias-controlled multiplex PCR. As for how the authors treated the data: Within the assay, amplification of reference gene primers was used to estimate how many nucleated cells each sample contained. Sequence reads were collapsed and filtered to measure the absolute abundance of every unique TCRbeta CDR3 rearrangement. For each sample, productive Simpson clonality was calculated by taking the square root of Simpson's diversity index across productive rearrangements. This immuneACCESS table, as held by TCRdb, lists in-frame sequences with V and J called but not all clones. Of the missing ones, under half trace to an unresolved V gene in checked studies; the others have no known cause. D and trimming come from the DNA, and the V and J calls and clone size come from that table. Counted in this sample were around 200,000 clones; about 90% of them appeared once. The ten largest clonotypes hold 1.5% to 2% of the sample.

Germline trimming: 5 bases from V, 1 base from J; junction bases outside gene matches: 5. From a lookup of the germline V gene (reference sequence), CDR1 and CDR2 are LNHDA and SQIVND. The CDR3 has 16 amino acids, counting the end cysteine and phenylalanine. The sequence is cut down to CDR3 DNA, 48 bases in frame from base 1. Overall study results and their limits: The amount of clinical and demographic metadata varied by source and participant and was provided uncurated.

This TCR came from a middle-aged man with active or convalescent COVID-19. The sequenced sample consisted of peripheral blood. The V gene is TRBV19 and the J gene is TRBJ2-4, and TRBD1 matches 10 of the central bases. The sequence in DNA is TGTGCCAGTAGTGCCCGACAGGGGGCGGCCAAAAACATTCAGTACTTC. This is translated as CASSARQGAAKNIQYF.